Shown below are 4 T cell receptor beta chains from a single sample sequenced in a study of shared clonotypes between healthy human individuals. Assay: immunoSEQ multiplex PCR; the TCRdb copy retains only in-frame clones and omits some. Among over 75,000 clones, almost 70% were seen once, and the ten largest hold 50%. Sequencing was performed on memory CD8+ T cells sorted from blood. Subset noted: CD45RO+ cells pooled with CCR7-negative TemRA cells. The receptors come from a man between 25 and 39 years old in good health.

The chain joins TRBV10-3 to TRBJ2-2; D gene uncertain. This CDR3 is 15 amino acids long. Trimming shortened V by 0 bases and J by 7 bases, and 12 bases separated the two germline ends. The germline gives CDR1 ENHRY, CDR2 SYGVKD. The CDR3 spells CAISESILGFGELFF. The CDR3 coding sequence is TGTGCCATCAGTGAGTCGATTTTAGGATTCGGGGAGCTGTTTTTT.

CDR3 sequence: CATSRGDRGRETQYF. CDR3 DNA sequence: TGTGCCACCAGCAGAGGGGACAGGGGTAGGGAGACCCAGTACTTC. The chain joins TRBV15 to TRBJ2-5; TRBD1 aligns across 10 bases. The germline V gene encodes CDR1 LNHNV and CDR2 YYDKDF (reference sequence). This CDR3 contains 15 residues. With 1 base clipped from V and 5 bases from J, the junction kept 4 bases outside the gene matches.

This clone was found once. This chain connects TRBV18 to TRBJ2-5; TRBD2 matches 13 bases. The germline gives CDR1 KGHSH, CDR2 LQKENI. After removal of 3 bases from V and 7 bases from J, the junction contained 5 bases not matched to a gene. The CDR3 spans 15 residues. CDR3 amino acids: CASSPGTSGKGTQYF. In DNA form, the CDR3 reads TGTGCCAGCTCACCCGGGACTAGCGGGAAGGGGACCCAGTACTTC.

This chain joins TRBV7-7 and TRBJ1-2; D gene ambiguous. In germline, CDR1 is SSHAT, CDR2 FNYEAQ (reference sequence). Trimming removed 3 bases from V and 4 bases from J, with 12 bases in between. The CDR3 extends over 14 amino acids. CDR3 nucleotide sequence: TGTGCCAGCAGCTTCTGCCGAAAGACCTATGGCTACACCTTC. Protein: CASSFCRKTYGYTF.